This is a list of T cell receptor beta chains from one sample in a study of CD8+CD57+ T cells in acquired aplastic anemia. Via MiXCR, TCRdb re-called the reads, giving one row per CDR3 protein. Of around 180,000 distinct CDR3 sequences listed, about three fifths were seen once; the top ten hold under 50%. Sequenced sample: sorted CD4+, CD8+, or CD8+CD57+ T cells (not recorded which) from PBMCs. These TCRs come from a human donor in good health. Both conserved end residues are trimmed from each CDR3.

v_call	j_call	cdr3_aa
TRBV25-1	TRBJ2-3	ASSDVLGLDTQY
TRBV20-1	TRBJ2-7	GARDRRSSYERY
TRBV7-3	TRBJ2-5	ASSLTIWTGIGETQY
TRBV10-3	TRBJ1-1	AISVGPTNTEAF
TRBV29-1	TRBJ2-6	SFYLAGANVLT
TRBV25-1	TRBJ2-7	ASSQESPTYEQY
TRBV20-1	TRBJ2-7	SARDLGRNYEQY
TRBV27	TRBJ2-7	ASSALAGSSYEQY
TRBV9	TRBJ2-1	ASSVTGFIGYNEQF
TRBV20-1	TRBJ2-1	SAFSPGTSGSNEQF
TRBV10-3	TRBJ2-2	AISESRGGADGELF
TRBV10-2	TRBJ1-5	ASSESGRDNQPQH
TRBV5-5	TRBJ2-2	ASSLEWTGELF
TRBV9	TRBJ1-2	ASSSQGEGNYGYT
TRBV10-3	TRBJ2-7	AIKPGTFSYEQY
TRBV2	TRBJ2-5	ASTTAQETQY
TRBV6-1	TRBJ2-2	ASGYLSGSYTGELF
TRBV9	TRBJ1-1	ASSVGGRTEAF
TRBV7-4	TRBJ1-3	ASSLGSTPRGNTIY
TRBV20-1	TRBJ1-2	SAGDANMGYT
TRBV14	TRBJ2-7	ASSHGYYEQY
TRBV29-1	TRBJ2-1	SVEPGQYNEQF
TRBV5-1	TRBJ2-1	ASSLVREANNEQF
TRBV19	TRBJ2-7	ASNNRDRGTYEQY
TRBV5-1	TRBJ2-3	ASSSEGTQY
TRBV20-1	TRBJ1-5	SARDSGGNQPQH
TRBV20-1	TRBJ1-2	SASRTGYLTRANYGYT
TRBV20-1	TRBJ2-1	SVRDTVEQF
TRBV6-4	TRBJ2-7	ASSTGTSYEQY
TRBV14	TRBJ1-2	ASSPLFWSTNYGYT
TRBV25-1	TRBJ2-1	ASSGASGADNEQF
TRBV7-9	TRBJ1-1	ASSLPPRTEAF
TRBV5-4	TRBJ2-2	ASSLPSSGDTGELF
TRBV24-1	TRBJ2-3	ATSDGGLAGPDTQY
TRBV27	TRBJ1-5	ASSLGQLGNQSQH
TRBV12-3/TRBV12-4	TRBJ2-7	ASSPQSGIPYEQY
TRBV30	TRBJ1-2	AWSVNGYGYGYT
TRBV20-1	TRBJ1-1	SARDSMNTEAF
TRBV28	TRBJ2-7	ASSHLGQTTTHEQY
TRBV7-3	TRBJ1-6	ASSLGSVNSPLH
TRBV9	TRBJ2-2	ASSVHSNTGELF
TRBV28	TRBJ2-5	ASGDGVWKTQY
TRBV4-2	TRBJ1-2	ASSQGWGRGSYT
TRBV24-1	TRBJ2-6	ATSLAGGSGANVLT
TRBV2	TRBJ2-2	ASTLAEANTGELF
TRBV2	TRBJ2-7	ASTPGQGAREQY
TRBV7-2	TRBJ1-4	ASSSGVATNEKLF
TRBV24-1	TRBJ2-1	ATSDQGSTGEQF
TRBV5-1	TRBJ2-3	ASSEGTSGGTSTDTQY
TRBV29-1	TRBJ2-5	SVMPSGPASSQY
TRBV2	TRBJ1-1	ASSRGRGTEAF
TRBV3-1	TRBJ2-7	ASSLDTSYEQY
TRBV25-1	TRBJ2-1	ASSEWAGNEQF
TRBV20-1	TRBJ2-7	SAIRVYEQY
TRBV7-9	TRBJ2-7	ASSEGEGEQY